Listed below are T cell receptor beta chains from one sample, sequenced in a study of control samples from healthy donors and cancer patients. The protocol was immunoSEQ multiplex PCR, while the TCRdb copy is restricted to in-frame clones and leaves out a portion. The data show 100,000 to 150,000 clones, 75% to 95% seen once. The source material was blood. The receptor source for this set is a man aged 35-49 years in good health. The CDR3 runs from the conserved cysteine through the conserved F or W. The D gene is left open where the match is weak. Clone size, where shown, is once, few, many, or a class for clones that have expanded.

j_gene | len | d_gene | abundance | v_gene | CDR3aa | CDR3nt
TRBJ2-3 | 13 | - | - | TRBV6-1 | CASSEAPSGTQYF | TGTGCCAGCAGTGAAGCCCCCTCGGGTACGCAGTATTTT
TRBJ2-7 | 13 | - | once | TRBV19 | CASSTRLSYEQYF | TGTGCCAGTAGTACCCGACTTTCGTACGAGCAGTACTTC
TRBJ1-5 | 14 | - | - | TRBV15 | CATSNTNSNQPQHF | TGTGCCACCAGTAACACGAATAGCAATCAGCCCCAGCATTTT
TRBJ1-5 | 15 | - | - | TRBV5-1 | CASSTSPGGNQPQHF | TGCGCCAGCAGCACCTCTCCCGGGGGTAATCAGCCCCAGCATTTT
TRBJ1-5 | 14 | TRBD1 | - | TRBV6-2/TRBV6-3 | CASSYSGRGQPQHF | TGTGCCAGCAGTTACTCGGGCAGGGGGCAGCCCCAGCATTTT
TRBJ1-2 | 14 | - | - | TRBV10-2 | CASSENAATYGYTF | TGCGCCAGCAGTGAGAATGCGGCGACCTATGGCTACACCTTC
TRBJ1-5 | 15 | - | - | TRBV9 | CASSVATIGIQPQHF | TGTGCCAGCAGCGTAGCTACTATAGGAATCCAGCCCCAGCATTTT
TRBJ1-5 | 12 | - | once | TRBV28 | CASSFKGLTQHF | TGTGCCAGCAGTTTTAAGGGATTGACCCAGCATTTT
TRBJ2-7 | 13 | - | - | TRBV28 | CASSLGAVYEQYF | TGTGCCAGCAGTTTAGGGGCAGTATACGAGCAGTACTTC
TRBJ1-2 | 15 | TRBD1 | - | TRBV6-2/TRBV6-3 | CASSYSLRQGYGYTF | TGTGCCAGCAGTTACTCCCTTCGACAGGGCTATGGCTACACCTTC
TRBJ2-1 | 16 | TRBD2 | - | TRBV6-5 | CASSYLIAGPYNEQFF | TGTGCCAGCAGTTACCTGATAGCGGGGCCCTACAATGAGCAGTTCTTC
TRBJ2-3 | 18 | TRBD2 | - | TRBV9 | CASSVVASGGPSTDTQYF | TGTGCCAGCAGCGTAGTGGCTAGCGGGGGTCCTAGCACAGATACGCAGTATTTT
TRBJ1-1 | 13 | - | - | TRBV2 | CASTGQVYTEAFF | TGTGCCAGCACGGGCCAGGTCTACACTGAAGCTTTCTTT
TRBJ2-7 | 12 | - | - | TRBV18 | CASSPSGDEQYF | TGTGCCAGCTCACCGTCAGGGGACGAGCAGTACTTC
TRBJ2-2 | 16 | TRBD2 | - | TRBV5-1 | CASSPALQAGGRELFF | TGCGCCAGCAGCCCCGCCCTTCAAGCGGGGGGCCGGGAGCTGTTTTTT
TRBJ2-1 | 17 | TRBD2 | - | TRBV19 | CASKLIHASGGSNEQFF | TGTGCCAGTAAGCTTATACACGCTAGCGGGGGGTCCAATGAGCAGTTCTTC
TRBJ2-7 | 13 | TRBD2 | - | TRBV7-8 | CASSLAGGYEQYF | TGTGCCAGCAGCTTAGCGGGAGGGTACGAGCAGTACTTC
TRBJ2-7 | 15 | - | - | TRBV28 | CASLNRTVPSYEQYF | TGTGCCAGCTTAAACCGGACAGTCCCCTCCTACGAGCAGTACTTC
TRBJ1-1 | 12 | - | - | TRBV29-1 | CSVTEMNTEAFF | TGCAGCGTTACAGAGATGAACACTGAAGCTTTCTTT
TRBJ1-2 | 15 | - | - | TRBV4-1 | CASSQDQGPGYGYTF | TGCGCCAGCAGCCAAGACCAGGGGCCGGGTTACGGCTACACCTTC
TRBJ2-6 | 17 | - | - | TRBV27 | CASSLRTAPSGANVLTF | TGTGCCAGCAGTTTAAGGACGGCGCCGTCTGGGGCCAACGTCCTGACTTTC
TRBJ2-7 | 14 | TRBD2 | - | TRBV6-6 | CASSQGLAGWRQYF | TGTGCCAGCAGTCAGGGACTAGCGGGTTGGCGGCAGTACTTC
TRBJ2-4 | 16 | - | - | TRBV21-1 | CASSKLEAGAKNIQYF | TGTGCCAGCAGCAAACTTGAGGCGGGAGCCAAAAACATTCAGTACTTC